Below, 3 T cell receptor beta chains from the same sample are listed, as sequenced in a study of T cell repertoires in ileal Crohn's disease. Time point defined: inflamed ileum from the surgical specimen. Sequenced by immunoSEQ multiplex PCR; TCRdb stores in-frame clones only, minus some. The sample yields over 6,500 clones, around four fifths seen once. The sequencing input was ileal tissue. Receptors were obtained from an adult with Crohn's disease.

This chain connects TRBV7-8 to TRBJ2-2; D possibly uses TRBD1 or TRBD2 (6 bases each). The CDR3 covers 17 residues. Deletions cut 5 bases from V and 4 bases from J, with 20 bases between. The germline gives CDR1 SGHVS, CDR2 FQNEAQ. The CDR3 spells CASSDWVKGGGTGELFF. The CDR3 coding sequence is TGTGCCAGCAGCGATTGGGTGAAAGGAGGGGGCACCGGGGAGCTGTTTTTT.

The rearrangement joins TRBV5-4 to TRBJ2-2, with D hard to call. Germline V gene lookup returns CDR1 SGHNT and CDR2 YYREEE (reference sequence). The CDR3 has 15 residues. Trimming removed 0 bases from V and 5 bases from J, with 11 bases in between. CDR3 DNA: TGTGCCAGCAGCTTGGACGGCCCCGGAACCGGGGAGCTGTTTTTT. As protein: CASSLDGPGTGELFF.

The chain couples TRBV10-1 to TRBJ2-3; D is ambiguous. This CDR3 has 13 amino acids. Deletions cut 8 bases from V and 0 bases from J, with 9 bases between. Germline-derived CDR1 and CDR2 are WNHNN and SYGVQD (reference sequence). This CDR3 reads CASRAYSTDTQYF. As DNA, the CDR3 is TGCGCCAGCCGAGCCTACAGCACAGATACGCAGTATTTT.